This TCR beta chain was sequenced during a study of blood T cell repertoires in COVID-19. For the study at large: PBMCs, B-cell-depleted T cells, or T cells were the source of the cDNA or gDNA that made up the material.

In the original processing: Amplification with reference gene primers provided the estimates of nucleated cell counts. Clones were read by immunoSEQ multiplex PCR, and TCRdb kept only the in-frame ones, dropping some. The D gene and trimming were derived from the DNA, and the V and J assignments and clone size from that table. The profile covers fewer than 350,000 clones, with about 90% appearing a single time and over 1% taken by the ten largest. The CDR3 runs 14 residues. Trimming left V 5 bases short and J 1 base short, with 11 bases between. CDR1 MDHEN and CDR2 SYDVKM come from the germline V gene. This study enrolled people aged 18 to 89 from about two dozen US geographic areas.

Sequences were obtained from PBMCs or T cells enriched from blood (not recorded which). This chain uses TRBV28 with TRBJ1-1, with D perhaps matching TRBD1 (6 bases). The sequence derives from a woman aged 25 to 45 who had been exposed to COVID-19. This CDR3 reads CASSPGGPNTEAFF. The DNA of the CDR3 is TGTGCCAGCAGTCCGGGGGGGCCGAACACTGAAGCTTTCTTT.